The clone carrying this T cell receptor (beta chain) occurred many times. The data are from a study of blood T cell repertoires in COVID-19. About the study: The United States, Italy and Spain were the sources of the acute and convalescent COVID-19 samples. In each case, the material was cDNA or gDNA derived from T cells, B-cell-depleted T cells, or PBMCs.

Authors' data handling: Amplification of reference gene primers provided the estimated nucleated cell counts. Method: immunoSEQ multiplex PCR; TCRdb's copy keeps in-frame clones and lacks some. The V and J calls and clone size come from that table; D and trimming were worked out from the DNA. The profile covers roughly 180,000 clones, with 65% to 85% appearing a single time and about 5.7% taken by the ten largest. Unmatched junction bases numbered 6, after V lost 7 bases and J lost 3 bases. Germline assignment: CDR1 MNHEY and CDR2 SVGAGI. The CDR3 loop spans 13 amino acids. Ages ranged from about 18 to 100 years, with residence in about 23 US areas.

The receptor was derived from a woman aged 40 to 49 with acute COVID-19. V is TRBV6-5 and J is TRBJ2-7; 7 bases are a match to TRBD2. Sequences were obtained from PBMCs or T cells enriched from blood (not recorded which). CDR3 amino acids: CASNRASGYEQYF. In nucleotides, the CDR3 is TGTGCCAGCAACCGGGCTAGCGGCTACGAGCAGTACTTC.